Each of the 12 T cell receptor beta chains below was sequenced from the same sample in a study of T cell repertoires in aging, cancer and after chemotherapy. Rearranged V-D-J TRB sequences were amplified with a mixed TRB-A/B primer pool. MiXCR, run by TCRdb on the multiplex PCR reads, gives a single entry per CDR3 protein. The sample holds 10,000 to 13,000 distinct CDR3 sequences; more than 25% are singletons and the top ten take roughly 3.1%. Peripheral blood genomic DNA, not sorted cells or RNA, was the template. The sample was blood. Receptors originate from a human donor in good health.

This rearrangement joins TRBV19 to TRBJ1-5, with TRBD1 as a possible D gene (5 bases). Germline values: CDR1 LNHDA, CDR2 SQIVND (reference sequence). V lost 5 bases and J lost 0, with 11 bases in between. The CDR3 contains 15 residues. DNA of the CDR3: TGTGCCAGTAGTCCGACAGCTTATAGCAATCAGCCCCAGCATTTT. Protein product: CASSPTAYSNQPQHF.

The chain combines TRBV19 with TRBJ2-1; D ambiguous. CDR3 length equals 12 residues. Trimming removed 5 bases from V and 3 bases from J, with 5 bases in between. From germline, CDR1 is LNHDA and CDR2 SQIVND (reference sequence). CDR3 DNA: TGTGCCAGTAGTTATAACTACAATGAGCAGTTCTTC. It encodes CASSYNYNEQFF.

This clonotype is termed medium-sized. This chain uses TRBV27 with TRBJ2-7; 14 bases are shared with TRBD2. V lost 5 bases, J lost 6 bases, and 3 bases stayed unmatched. The germline V gene encodes CDR1 MNHEY and CDR2 SMNVEV (reference sequence). CDR3 length equals 14 residues. The CDR3 region has the DNA TGTGCCAGCAGTCCGGGACTAGCGGGAGTCGAGCAGTACTTC. This translates into CASSPGLAGVEQYF.

V is TRBV19 and J is TRBJ1-2, with D uncertain. Per the germline V gene, CDR1 is LNHDA and CDR2 is SQIVND (reference sequence). This CDR3 region has 13 residues. Trimming stripped 3 bases from V and 4 bases from J, with 9 bases between. CDR3 region: CASSIGPIYGYTF. CDR3 in DNA: TGTGCCAGTAGTATTGGACCGATCTATGGCTACACCTTC.

This clonotype was observed a few times. This chain links TRBV6-5 with TRBJ2-2; the match to TRBD1 covers 8 bases. The V segment lost 6 bases and the J segment 6 bases; nucleotides outside the gene matches: 9. The V gene's germline CDR1 is MNHEY and CDR2 SVGAGI. The length of the CDR3 is 15 residues. In DNA form, the CDR3 reads TGTGCCAGCAGACCTAGAGGACAGGGCCCCGGGGAGCTGTTTTTT. The encoded protein is CASRPRGQGPGELFF.

This chain uses TRBV12-3 or TRBV12-4 with TRBJ2-3; the match to TRBD2 covers 9 bases. V lost 6 bases to trimming and J lost 2 bases; unmatched junction nucleotides: 6. This CDR3 has 15 amino acids. This chain's CDR3 is CASRPTSGSTDTQYF. The CDR3 nucleotides read TGTGCCAGCAGACCCACTAGCGGGTCCACAGATACGCAGTATTTT.

The V gene is TRBV5-5, the J gene TRBJ2-3, with 10 bases lining up with TRBD1. The CDR3 is made up of 16 amino acids. J lost 3 bases, V lost 4 bases, and 8 bases had no gene match. Germline V lookup: CDR1 SGHKS, CDR2 YYEKEE (reference sequence). DNA of the CDR3: TGTGCCAGCAGCCCCTCGACAGGGGGCGCGACAGATACGCAGTATTTT. Translating gives CASSPSTGGATDTQYF.

In its sample, this clonotype was seen a few times. The chain employs TRBV13 and TRBJ2-7; D is perhaps TRBD2 (7 bases). Germline V gives CDR1 PRHDT, CDR2 FYEKMQ (reference sequence). CDR3 length: 15 amino acids. V lost 5 bases and J lost 3, with 17 bases in between. In nucleotides, the CDR3 is TGTGCCAGCAGCGACTCTGGGGGGGCGCGCTACGAGCAGTACTTC. This encodes CASSDSGGARYEQYF. Full variable domain (outside the CDR3, taken from reference TRBV13 and TRBJ2-7): AAGVIQSPRHLIKEKRETATLKCYPIPRHDTVYWYQQGPGQDPQFLISFYEKMQSDKGSIPDRFSAQQFSDYHSELNMSSLELGDSALYFCASSDSGGARYEQYFGPGTRLTVT.

V and J are TRBV30 and TRBJ1-5; 7 bases are shared with TRBD1. The CDR3 totals 13 residues. In germline, CDR1 is GTSNPN, CDR2 SVGIG (reference sequence). J gave up 3 bases and V 3 bases, and 2 bases lay outside the gene matches. CDR3 nucleotides: TGTGCCTGGAGAGGACAGGTCAATCAGCCCCAGCATTTT. Translating gives CAWRGQVNQPQHF.

This clonotype was counted only a few times. The chain carries TRBV7-9 and TRBJ2-2, with D possibly being TRBD1 (5 bases). This CDR3 has 14 residues. Germline V CDR1 and CDR2: SEHNR, FQNEAQ (reference sequence). V lost 7 bases and J 3 bases, leaving 12 bases between the germline ends. The DNA of the CDR3 is TGTGCCAGCATGGGGCCGGGTTACACCGGGGAGCTGTTTTTT. Translation gives CASMGPGYTGELFF. The variable domain in full, completed from reference TRBV7-9 and TRBJ2-2, reads DTGVSQNPRHKITKRGQNVTFRCDPISEHNRLYWYRQTLGQGPEFLTYFQNEAQLEKSRLLSDRFSAERPKGSFSTLEIQRTEQGDSAMYLCASMGPGYTGELFFGEGSRLTVL.

This clonotype has just a few counts. The chain couples TRBV6-6 to TRBJ1-5; TRBD1 matches 8 bases. The J segment lost 5 bases and the V segment lost 6 bases, leaving 9 bases of the junction unmatched. The CDR3 consists of 15 residues. Germline CDR1 and CDR2: MNHNY and SVGAGI (reference sequence). CDR3 protein: CASRTGQGAHQPQHF. For the CDR3, the DNA is TGTGCCAGCAGAACGGGGCAGGGGGCACATCAGCCCCAGCATTTT.

This sequence joins TRBV11-2 and TRBJ2-7; 14 bases are shared with TRBD2. CDR1 is SGHAT and CDR2 is FQNNGV in the germline V gene. The CDR3 sequence is 15 residues long. The V gene end was trimmed by 5 bases and the J gene end by 6 bases; junction bases not matched to a gene: 6. The CDR3 spells CASSRRTSGRLEQYF. The CDR3 DNA reads TGTGCCAGCAGCCGAAGGACTAGCGGGAGGCTCGAGCAGTACTTC.